Following are 18 T cell receptor beta chains from one sample sequenced in a study of shared clonotypes between healthy human individuals. The repertoire was sequenced with immunoSEQ multiplex PCR; TCRdb's copy has only in-frame clones and lacks some. Of about 2.3 million clones listed, 85% to 95% were seen once; the top ten hold about 0.41%. Material: naive CD4+ T cells from PBMCs. This sample's subset: CD45RA+ positively selected. The receptors derive from a man in his late teens or twenties in good health. Some clones in this sample may be carry-over from other donors' samples.

This clone was recorded once. The chain combines TRBV15 with TRBJ2-7, with 7 bases fitting TRBD2. The CDR3 extends over 16 amino acids. After removal of 0 bases from V and 3 bases from J, the junction contained 8 bases not matched to a gene. CDR1 is LNHNV and CDR2 is YYDKDF in the germline V gene (reference sequence). The CDR3 DNA reads as TGTGCCACCAGCAGAGATCTAGGGCGGGGGAACTACGAGCAGTACTTC. Its translation is CATSRDLGRGNYEQYF.

To note about this clone: Other DNA sequences from this sample encode an identical CDR3 as well. V is TRBV18 and J is TRBJ2-3, with no clear D. The CDR3 has 13 amino acids. CDR1 KGHSH and CDR2 LQKENI come from the germline V gene. The V gene lost 2 bases and the J gene lost 3 bases, with 6 bases spanning the gap. DNA of the CDR3: TGTGCCAGCTCACCAAGACTGACAGATACGCAGTATTTT. Translating it yields CASSPRLTDTQYF.

The chain is built from TRBV5-4 and TRBJ1-2; D ambiguous. Trimming removed 2 bases from V and 7 bases from J, with 15 bases in between. From germline, CDR1 is SGHNT and CDR2 YYREEE (reference sequence). The CDR3 extends over 14 amino acids. The CDR3 is CASSFPAAKGGYTF. CDR3 bases: TGTGCCAGCAGCTTCCCGGCGGCGAAGGGTGGCTACACCTTC.

This clone was counted a single time. The chain has TRBV4-1 and TRBJ2-1; 8 positions agree with TRBD2. Germline CDR1 MGHRA, CDR2 YSYEKL. The CDR3 runs to 17 residues. Germline trimming cut 0 bases from V and 4 bases from J; bases unmatched to any gene: 8. The CDR3 sequence is CASSQDRAGLVYNEQFF. Written as DNA, the CDR3 is TGCGCCAGCAGCCAAGATCGTGCGGGACTAGTTTACAATGAGCAGTTCTTC.

V is TRBV18 and J is TRBJ2-3; D gene uncertain. Germline CDR1 reads KGHSH; CDR2 reads LQKENI. CDR3 length: 14 residues. V was clipped by 2 bases and J by 2 bases, with 8 bases between them. The CDR3 is CASSPLHSTDTQYF. In nucleotides, the CDR3 is TGTGCCAGCTCACCATTGCACTCCACAGATACGCAGTATTTT.

On this clone: Other DNA sequences from this sample encode an identical CDR3 as well. The gene calls are TRBV5-1 and TRBJ1-3; D not certain. Looked up from germline, CDR1 is SGHRS and CDR2 is YFSETQ. This CDR3 is built from 14 residues. Trimming removed 0 bases from V and 0 bases from J, with 4 bases in between. In DNA form, the CDR3 reads TGCGCCAGCAGCTTGGCCTCCTCTGGAAACACCATATATTTT. Amino acids: CASSLASSGNTIYF.

The chain combines TRBV18 with TRBJ2-5; TRBD2 agrees at 9 bases. The CDR3 runs to 15 residues. The junction had 9 bases not matched to a gene; V was cut back by 5 bases and J by 5 bases. CDR1 and CDR2 (germline): KGHSH, LQKENI. CDR3 loop: CASSTRLAALETQYF. CDR3 sequence (DNA): TGTGCCAGCTCAACACGACTAGCGGCCTTGGAGACCCAGTACTTC.

V usage is TRBV30 and J usage is TRBJ1-1; a possible D gene is TRBD1 (5 bases). V was pared by 3 bases and J by 8 bases, with 13 bases between. Germline V gene sequence: CDR1 GTSNPN, CDR2 SVGIG (reference sequence). The length of the CDR3 is 12 residues. The CDR3 bases are TGTGCCTGGAGGGGGGATGGGGCCGAAGCTTTCTTT. It codes for CAWRGDGAEAFF. Supplemented by reference TRBV30 and TRBJ1-1, the full variable domain reads SQTIHQWPATLVQPVGSPLSLECTVEGTSNPNLYWYRQAAGRGLQLLFYSVGIGQISSEVPQNLSASRPQDRQFILSSKKLLLSDSGFYLCAWRGDGAEAFFGQGTRLTVV.

The V call is TRBV6-1, the J call TRBJ1-3; tentative D call: TRBD1 (5 bases). The ends were cut back, 6 bases at V and 7 bases at J, with 19 bases in the middle. Germline-derived CDR1 and CDR2 are MNHNS and SASEGT. CDR3 length equals 15 residues. The DNA of the CDR3 is TGTGCCAGCAGGGCAGGGTCCGGGGGACTGAACACCATATATTTT. This gives the protein CASRAGSGGLNTIYF.

V usage is TRBV7-2 and J usage is TRBJ1-1; D is unresolved. CDR1 and CDR2 from the germline V gene are SGHTA and FQGNSA. Trimming shortened V by 3 bases and J by 6 bases, and 11 bases separated the two germline ends. The CDR3 covers 13 residues. CDR3 sequence (DNA): TGTGCCAGCAGCTTTCTGGGTTGGGCTGAAGCTTTCTTT. It yields the protein CASSFLGWAEAFF.

Of note for this clone: The sample carries other DNA sequences with the same CDR3. The chain employs TRBV11-3 and TRBJ1-1; D uncertain. The CDR3 consists of 13 residues. Per germline, CDR1 SGHNT and CDR2 YENEEA. Deletions cut 1 base from V and 1 base from J, with 4 bases between. CDR3 coding DNA: TGTGCCAGCAGCTTAGGTAGGAACACTGAAGCTTTCTTT. Encoded protein: CASSLGRNTEAFF.

In its sample, this clone was seen once. The CDR3 nucleotides are TGCGCCAGCAGCCACGCGCTATCCCCCAGCGGGTTCGAATACGAGCAGTACTTC. This gives the protein CASSHALSPSGFEYEQYF. The chain is built from TRBV5-1 and TRBJ2-7; maybe TRBD2 (6 bases). This CDR3 has 18 amino acids. Germline CDR1 reads SGHRS; CDR2 reads YFSETQ. V gave up 4 bases and J gave up 4 bases, with 27 bases separating them.

The V and J genes are TRBV28 and TRBJ2-7, with 10 bases fitting TRBD2. CDR1 and CDR2 (germline): MDHEN, SYDVKM. The CDR3 loop spans 16 amino acids. The V segment lost 4 bases and the J segment 5 bases; nucleotides outside the gene matches: 11. CDR3 amino acids: CASSSPRAGGPHEQYF. The CDR3 DNA reads TGTGCCAGCAGTTCGCCGCGAGCGGGAGGGCCCCACGAGCAGTACTTC.

V gene TRBV28 combines with J gene TRBJ1-4; TRBD1 matches at 8 bases. CDR3 length: 13 amino acids. The junction had 5 bases not matched to a gene; V was cut back by 6 bases and J by 8 bases. Germline V gives CDR1 MDHEN, CDR2 SYDVKM. Here the CDR3 reads CASRRTGLEKLFF. The DNA of the CDR3 is TGTGCCAGCAGGAGGACAGGGCTCGAAAAACTGTTTTTT.

The genes are TRBV28 and TRBJ2-4; no reliable D call. The CDR3 is made up of 13 amino acids. Germline V lookup: CDR1 MDHEN, CDR2 SYDVKM. Trimming shortened V by 8 bases and J by 0 bases, and 8 bases separated the two germline ends. CDR3 coding DNA: TGTGCCAGCTCGACCGTAGCCAAAAACATTCAGTACTTC. This codes for CASSTVAKNIQYF. Full variable domain (remainder filled in from reference TRBV28 and TRBJ2-4): DVKVTQSSRYLVKRTGEKVFLECVQDMDHENMFWYRQDPGLGLRLIYFSYDVKMKEKGDIPEGYSVSREKKERFSLILESASTNQTSMYLCASSTVAKNIQYFGAGTRLSVL.

The chain couples TRBV29-1 to TRBJ1-1, with 9 nucleotides matching TRBD1. CDR3 length: 13 residues. The trim removed 5 bases at V and 3 bases at J, leaving 4 bases unmatched. Germline CDR1 reads SQVTM; CDR2 reads ANQGSEA. Here the CDR3 reads CSVRQGVDTEAFF. The DNA of the CDR3 is TGCAGCGTTAGACAGGGGGTGGACACTGAAGCTTTCTTT.

The chain couples TRBV20-1 to TRBJ1-2, with D uncertain. The CDR3 loop spans 10 amino acids. V lost 0 bases and J lost 8, with 4 bases in between. The V gene's germline CDR1 is DFQATT and CDR2 SNEGSKA (reference sequence). The CDR3 sequence is CSARERGYTF. The CDR3 DNA follows: TGCAGTGCTAGAGAAAGGGGCTACACCTTC.

V gene TRBV6-5 combines with J gene TRBJ1-2; TRBD1 is a possible D gene (5 bases). Germline assignment: CDR1 MNHEY and CDR2 SVGAGI. The ends were cut back, 4 bases at V and 3 bases at J, with 15 bases in the middle. This CDR3 contains 15 residues. CDR3 sequence: CASSSGTGLYYGYTF. In nucleotides, the CDR3 is TGTGCCAGCAGTTCCGGGACGGGACTCTACTATGGCTACACCTTC.